The 31 T cell receptor beta chains below come from one sample, sequenced in a study of T cell responses to AZD1222 COVID-19 vaccine. The table came from immunoSEQ multiplex PCR; TCRdb's copy has only in-frame clones and leaves some out. The data show 90,000 to 150,000 clones, 80% to 90% seen once. Sequencing was performed on peripheral blood, taken on day 0 of AZD1222 vaccination. The receptor set was obtained from an adult in good health.

This clone was observed once. The chain employs TRBV5-4 and TRBJ2-7, with D hard to call. This CDR3 is built from 13 residues. Deletions cut 5 bases from V and 3 bases from J, with 12 bases between. CDR1 and CDR2 from the germline V gene are SGHNT and YYREEE (reference sequence). The CDR3 DNA reads as TGTGCCAGCAGTAACGATCAAAACTACGAGCAGTACTTC. Protein: CASSNDQNYEQYF.

The CDR3 sequence: CATSGWQGSGEQYF. As DNA, the CDR3 is TGTGCCACCAGTGGTTGGCAGGGCTCGGGCGAGCAGTACTTC. The chain couples TRBV24-1 to TRBJ2-7; perhaps TRBD1 as D (5 bases). V dropped 5 bases and J dropped 6 bases, with 16 bases sitting between them. The CDR3 totals 14 residues. Germline V gives CDR1 KGHDR, CDR2 SFDVKD.

The chain links TRBV28 to TRBJ1-5; no definite D call. Trimming took off 5 bases at V and 0 bases at J, with 8 bases between the two ends. Germline CDR1 and CDR2: MDHEN and SYDVKM. This CDR3 has 14 amino acids. For the CDR3, the DNA is TGTGCCAGCAGTCGAAGATATAGCAATCAGCCCCAGCATTTT. It yields the protein CASSRRYSNQPQHF.

The chain is built from TRBV5-1 and TRBJ2-7; TRBD1 matches 7 bases. Germline V CDR1 and CDR2: SGHRS, YFSETQ. This CDR3 is built from 14 residues. The ends lost 1 base at V and 3 bases at J; junction bases unmatched: 4. For the CDR3, the DNA is TGCGCCAGCAGCTTGACAGGGGAAGTCTACGAGCAGTACTTC. Translating it yields CASSLTGEVYEQYF.

This clone appeared a few times. The rearrangement links TRBV19 to TRBJ1-1, with D possibly being TRBD1 (5 bases). Germline V gene lookup returns CDR1 LNHDA and CDR2 SQIVND (reference sequence). The V end lost 7 bases, the J end lost 5 bases, and 17 bases lay between the germline ends. This CDR3 has 14 amino acids. CDR3 coding DNA: TGTGCCAGTAAACTTACCTTGGGGGGGACTGAAGCTTTCTTT. It specifies CASKLTLGGTEAFF.

This clone was seen a single time. V gene TRBV7-2 combines with J gene TRBJ2-3, with TRBD2 matching 7 bases. Per germline, CDR1 SGHTA and CDR2 FQGNSA. This CDR3 spans 15 amino acids. V lost 6 bases to trimming and J lost 3 bases; unmatched junction nucleotides: 9. The CDR3 region has the DNA TGTGCCAGCAGATCGGGGCGGGAGCCTACAGATACGCAGTATTTT. Residues: CASRSGREPTDTQYF.

V is TRBV7-2 and J is TRBJ1-1, with a tentative D call TRBD1 (5 bases). Germline loops: CDR1 SGHTA, CDR2 FQGNSA. The length of the CDR3 is 14 residues. V was trimmed by 5 bases and J by 1 base, leaving 11 bases between them. The DNA for the CDR3 is TGTGCCAGCAGCAGAGGGACGGGGAACACTGAAGCTTTCTTT. This encodes CASSRGTGNTEAFF.

This clone has a handful of counts. This chain uses TRBV7-4 with TRBJ1-2; possibly TRBD1 for D (5 bases). V lost 9 bases and J lost 6, with 20 bases in between. CDR3 length: 14 residues. Germline V gene sequence: CDR1 SGHVT, CDR2 SQSDAQ. The CDR3 region is CASLSQGTRDGYTF. The CDR3 DNA reads as TGTGCCAGTCTTAGTCAGGGCACCCGGGATGGCTACACCTTC.

The chain combines TRBV5-1 with TRBJ2-3, with D possibly TRBD2 on 6 matching bases. This CDR3 has 13 amino acids. Germline values: CDR1 SGHRS, CDR2 YFSETQ. The V end was cut by 0 bases, the J end by 12 bases, with 14 bases between. The CDR3 loop reads CASSLGGGGSQYF. CDR3 bases: TGCGCCAGCAGCTTGGGCGGTGGGGGGAGCCAGTATTTT.

This clone turned up a few times. V gene TRBV2 combines with J gene TRBJ2-3; 8 nucleotides align to TRBD1. There are 17 residues in the CDR3. The V segment lost 2 bases and the J segment 0 bases; nucleotides outside the gene matches: 7. Germline CDR1 reads SNHLY; CDR2 reads FYNNEI. DNA for the CDR3: TGTGCCAGCAGTGAACCCCGGCAGGGGGCGAGCACAGATACGCAGTATTTT. Its translation: CASSEPRQGASTDTQYF.

This chain uses TRBV3-1 (or the pseudogene TRBV3-2) with TRBJ2-3, with D unclear. Deletions cut 4 bases from V and 0 bases from J, with 8 bases between. This CDR3 comprises 14 residues. Germline CDR1 is LGHDT and CDR2 is YNNKEL (reference sequence). The CDR3 loop reads CASSPRYSTDTQYF. The CDR3 nucleotides read TGTGCCAGCAGCCCTCGCTACAGCACAGATACGCAGTATTTT.

In DNA, the CDR3 is TGTGCCAGCTCACCTGAACAGGGGGAGTCACCCCTCCACTTT. Its protein product is CASSPEQGESPLHF. The J gene is TRBJ1-6, the V gene TRBV18; 8 nucleotides line up with TRBD1. This CDR3 region has 14 residues. V was clipped by 3 bases and J by 10 bases; unmatched bases: 5. Germline V lookup: CDR1 KGHSH, CDR2 LQKENI.

J is TRBJ1-2 and V is TRBV9; 12 bases are shared with TRBD1. Germline V lookup: CDR1 SGDLS, CDR2 YYNGEE. Trimming took 0 bases from V and 7 from J; bases not matched to a gene: 7. This CDR3 spans 16 amino acids. The CDR3 loop is CASSVASGQGASGYTF. The CDR3 bases are TGTGCCAGCAGCGTAGCGTCGGGACAGGGGGCATCTGGCTACACCTTC.

The chain combines TRBV7-9 with TRBJ2-5; 7 bases fit TRBD2. Germline lookup yields CDR1 SEHNR and CDR2 FQNEAQ (reference sequence). V dropped 5 bases and J dropped 4; count of bases not matched to a gene: 13. The CDR3 sequence is 16 residues long. The CDR3 sequence: CASSRLREWPLETQYF. CDR3 in DNA: TGTGCCAGCAGCCGATTGCGGGAGTGGCCTTTAGAGACCCAGTACTTC.

The V and J genes are TRBV18 and TRBJ1-1; D possibly corresponds to TRBD1 (6 bases). Trimming removed 0 bases at V and 4 bases at J, with 18 bases between. The CDR3 totals 17 residues. Germline V gene data show CDR1 as KGHSH and CDR2 as LQKENI. The CDR3 reads CASSPPNTGRGGTEAFF. CDR3 in DNA: TGTGCCAGCTCACCACCGAACACAGGGAGAGGCGGCACTGAAGCTTTCTTT. Using reference TRBV18 and TRBJ1-1 for the parts outside the CDR3, the full variable domain is NAGVMQNPRHLVRRRGQEARLRCSPMKGHSHVYWYRQLPEEGLKFMVYLQKENIIDESGMPKERFSAEFPKEGPSILRIQQVVRGDSAAYFCASSPPNTGRGGTEAFFGQGTRLTVV.

This chain uses TRBV7-2 with TRBJ2-1; weak D call: TRBD2 (5 bases). Between the trimmed V and J ends, which lost 3 bases and 0 bases, there was a span of 12 bases. Germline values: CDR1 SGHTA, CDR2 FQGNSA. The CDR3 has 16 amino acids. CDR3 protein: CASSLGDSRSYNEQFF. The CDR3 DNA sequence: TGTGCCAGCAGCTTGGGAGACTCCCGCTCCTACAATGAGCAGTTCTTC. The whole variable domain, filled in from reference TRBV7-2 and TRBJ2-1, reads GAGVSQSPSNKVTEKGKDVELRCDPISGHTALYWYRQSLGQGLEFLIYFQGNSAPDKSGLPSDRFSAERTGGSVSTLTIQRTQQEDSAVYLCASSLGDSRSYNEQFFGPGTRLTVL.

This clone was observed once. In DNA, the CDR3 is TGTGCCAGCGGGACAAACCTTAATGAAAAACTGTTTTTT. Amino acid sequence: CASGTNLNEKLFF. The J gene is TRBJ1-4, the V gene TRBV12-3 or TRBV12-4; D is perhaps TRBD1 (6 bases). The CDR3 has 13 residues. Trimming took 8 bases from V and 4 from J, leaving 11 bases between them.

V usage is TRBV28 and J usage is TRBJ1-6, with unresolved D. V lost 6 bases, J lost 11 bases, and 8 bases lay in between. This CDR3 has 11 amino acids. Germline V lookup: CDR1 MDHEN, CDR2 SYDVKM. The CDR3 coding sequence is TGTGCCAGCAGATCTAGTGCACCCCTCCACTTT. As protein: CASRSSAPLHF. The full variable domain, in which reference TRBV28 and TRBJ1-6 provide the parts outside the CDR3, is DVKVTQSSRYLVKRTGEKVFLECVQDMDHENMFWYRQDPGLGLRLIYFSYDVKMKEKGDIPEGYSVSREKKERFSLILESASTNQTSMYLCASRSSAPLHFGNGTRLTVT.

The chain recombines TRBV24-1 with TRBJ1-2; 7 bases are shared with TRBD1. V shed 2 bases, J shed 4 bases, and the junction held 6 bases outside the gene matches. Germline V gene data show CDR1 as KGHDR and CDR2 as SFDVKD. The CDR3 spans 15 residues. The CDR3 bases are TGTGCCACCAGTGATTCCACCCCAGGGGGCTATGGCTACACCTTC. It translates to CATSDSTPGGYGYTF.

The V gene is TRBV10-3, the J gene TRBJ2-5; TRBD1 is a possible D gene (7 bases). Germline V gives CDR1 ENHRY, CDR2 SYGVKD. The CDR3 has 14 residues. V lost 11 bases and J 5 bases, leaving 21 bases between the germline ends. DNA for the CDR3: TGTGCCGCCAACACCGGACAGGAGGGGGAGACCCAGTACTTC. Its protein product is CAANTGQEGETQYF.

In nucleotides, the CDR3 is TGCAGTGCTTGGGGAGAGACCCAGTACTTC. This encodes CSAWGETQYF. V gene TRBV20-1 combines with J gene TRBJ2-5; D not resolved. V dropped 5 bases and J dropped 4 bases, with 5 bases sitting between them. Germline-derived CDR1 and CDR2 are DFQATT and SNEGSKA (reference sequence). The CDR3 covers 10 residues.

This clone was picked up a small number of times. The chain links TRBV6-4 to TRBJ1-5, with D perhaps TRBD1 (6 bases). Germline lookup yields CDR1 MRHNA and CDR2 SNTAGT. This CDR3 has 15 amino acids. Trimming removed 2 bases from V and 7 bases from J, with 15 bases in between. Here the CDR3 DNA reads TGTGCCAGCAGTGACGCCAGGGGTTGGGAGCAGCCCCAGCATTTT. It codes for CASSDARGWEQPQHF.

This clone appeared a single time. CDR3 bases: TGTGCCAGTAGTATTAACAGAGAAAACATTCAGTACTTC. Translated: CASSINRENIQYF. The V and J genes are TRBV19 and TRBJ2-4; D is unclear. The CDR3 sequence is 13 residues long. Germline-derived CDR1 and CDR2 are LNHDA and SQIVND (reference sequence). V was pared by 3 bases and J by 5 bases, with 8 bases between. Complete variable domain (other parts from reference TRBV19 and TRBJ2-4): DGGITQSPKYLFRKEGQNVTLSCEQNLNHDAMYWYRQDPGQGLRLIYYSQIVNDFQKGDIAEGYSVSREKKESFPLTVTSAQKNPTAFYLCASSINRENIQYFGAGTRLSVL.

The chain joins TRBV11-3 to TRBJ1-1, with D tentatively TRBD1 (5 bases). Germline-derived CDR1 and CDR2 are SGHNT and YENEEA. V lost 4 bases to trimming and J lost 5 bases, with 11 bases between them. The CDR3 runs to 13 residues. The CDR3 here is CASSSWGVTEAFF. The CDR3 nucleotides are TGTGCCAGCAGCTCATGGGGGGTTACTGAAGCTTTCTTT.

This chain connects TRBV28 to TRBJ1-1; D is undetermined. The germline V and J ends were trimmed by 1 base and 3 bases, with 6 bases remaining between them. The germline gives CDR1 MDHEN, CDR2 SYDVKM. This CDR3 is built from 13 residues. The CDR3 reads CASSLSGDTEAFF. In DNA, the CDR3 is TGTGCCAGCAGTTTATCCGGGGACACTGAAGCTTTCTTT.

The chain couples TRBV4-1 to TRBJ1-6; D uncertain. The CDR3 is 16 residues long. V lost 0 bases and J lost 4, with 10 bases in between. Germline V gene lookup returns CDR1 MGHRA and CDR2 YSYEKL. CDR3 sequence reads: CASSQELGSYNSPLHF. In nucleotides, the CDR3 is TGCGCCAGCAGCCAAGAACTGGGGTCTTATAATTCACCCCTCCACTTT.

The V call is TRBV6-1, the J call TRBJ1-4; a weak D match, TRBD1 (6 bases). The CDR3 runs to 15 residues. The germline V gene has CDR1 MNHNS and CDR2 SASEGT. Trimming cost V 3 bases and J 3 bases, with 11 bases left between them. Here the CDR3 DNA reads TGTGCCAGCAGTGATAGGGGGGCGGCTAATGAAAAACTGTTTTTT. Residues: CASSDRGAANEKLFF.

The chain employs TRBV2 and TRBJ2-4, with D unclear. CDR1 is SNHLY, CDR2 FYNNEI, per germline. The CDR3 covers 14 residues. V was shortened by 8 bases and J by 0 bases, with 11 bases between the two germline ends. For the CDR3, the DNA is TGTGCCAGCCATGCAAGGCTAGCCAAAAACATTCAGTACTTC. Translating gives CASHARLAKNIQYF. Drawing the rest from reference TRBV2 and TRBJ2-4, the complete variable domain is EPEVTQTPSHQVTQMGQEVILRCVPISNHLYFYWYRQILGQKVEFLVSFYNNEISEKSEIFDDQFSVERPDGSNFTLKIRSTKLEDSAMYFCASHARLAKNIQYFGAGTRLSVL.

The count of this clone is one. V is TRBV7-3 and J is TRBJ2-1; possibly TRBD2 for D (5 bases). The CDR3 is 13 residues long. CDR1 and CDR2 from the germline V gene are SGHTA and FQGTGA. Trimming stripped 3 bases from V and 3 bases from J, with 6 bases between. The CDR3 nucleotides are TGTGCCAGCAGCTTCGGGAACTACAATGAGCAGTTCTTC. This translates into CASSFGNYNEQFF. Together with reference TRBV7-3 and TRBJ2-1, the CDR3 gives the full variable domain: GAGVSQTPSNKVTEKGKYVELRCDPISGHTALYWYRQSLGQGPEFLIYFQGTGAADDSGLPNDRFFAVRPEGSVSTLKIQRTERGDSAVYLCASSFGNYNEQFFGPGTRLTVL.

The chain has TRBV9 and TRBJ1-2; D is ambiguous. Trimming cost V 4 bases and J 5 bases, with 15 bases left between them. The CDR3 is 14 amino acids. Germline loops: CDR1 SGDLS, CDR2 YYNGEE. CDR3 sequence: CASSTTGPLYGYTF. Here the CDR3 DNA reads TGTGCCAGCAGCACCACCGGGCCTTTATATGGCTACACCTTC.

This rearrangement joins TRBV4-3 to TRBJ2-7; 7 positions match TRBD1. Losses at the gene ends were 2 bases for V and 4 bases for J; bases not matched to a gene: 11. From germline, CDR1 is LGHNA and CDR2 YSLEER. The CDR3 spans 16 residues. The CDR3 nucleotides are TGCGCCAGCAGCCAAATTTTAGGGGGCGAAGTTTACGAGCAGTACTTC. It yields the protein CASSQILGGEVYEQYF.